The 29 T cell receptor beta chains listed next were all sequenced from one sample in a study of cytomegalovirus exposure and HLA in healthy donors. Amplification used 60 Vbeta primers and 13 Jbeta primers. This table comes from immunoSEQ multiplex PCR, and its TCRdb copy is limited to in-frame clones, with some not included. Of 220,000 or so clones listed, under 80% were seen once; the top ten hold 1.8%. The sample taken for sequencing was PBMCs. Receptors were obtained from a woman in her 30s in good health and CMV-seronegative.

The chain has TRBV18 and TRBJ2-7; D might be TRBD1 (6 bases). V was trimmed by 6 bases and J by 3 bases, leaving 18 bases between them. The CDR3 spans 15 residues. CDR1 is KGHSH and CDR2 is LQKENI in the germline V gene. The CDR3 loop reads CASSLTGIGDYEQYF. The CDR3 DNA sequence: TGTGCCAGCTCCCTTACAGGGATTGGAGACTACGAGCAGTACTTC. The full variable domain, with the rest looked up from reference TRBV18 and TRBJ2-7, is NAGVMQNPRHLVRRRGQEARLRCSPMKGHSHVYWYRQLPEEGLKFMVYLQKENIIDESGMPKERFSAEFPKEGPSILRIQQVVRGDSAAYFCASSLTGIGDYEQYFGPGTRLTVT.

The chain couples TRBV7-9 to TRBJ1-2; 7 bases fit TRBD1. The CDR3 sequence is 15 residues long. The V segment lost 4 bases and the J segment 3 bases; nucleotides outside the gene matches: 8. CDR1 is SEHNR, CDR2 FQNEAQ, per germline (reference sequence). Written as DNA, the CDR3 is TGTGCCAGCAGCTCGACAGACAGGGTTTACTATGGCTACACCTTC. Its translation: CASSSTDRVYYGYTF.

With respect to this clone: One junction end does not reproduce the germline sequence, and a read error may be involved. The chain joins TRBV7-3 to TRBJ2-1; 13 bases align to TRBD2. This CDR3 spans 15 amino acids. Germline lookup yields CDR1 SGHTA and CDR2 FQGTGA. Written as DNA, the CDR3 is TGTTCCAGCAGCGACGGGACTAGCGGGGACGATGAGCAGTTCTTC. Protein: CSSSDGTSGDDEQFF.

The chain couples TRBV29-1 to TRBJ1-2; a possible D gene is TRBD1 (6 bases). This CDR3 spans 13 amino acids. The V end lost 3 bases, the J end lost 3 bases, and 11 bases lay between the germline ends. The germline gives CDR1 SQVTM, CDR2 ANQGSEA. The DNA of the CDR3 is TGCAGCGTTGACACAGGGAGTCACTATGGCTACACCTTC. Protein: CSVDTGSHYGYTF.

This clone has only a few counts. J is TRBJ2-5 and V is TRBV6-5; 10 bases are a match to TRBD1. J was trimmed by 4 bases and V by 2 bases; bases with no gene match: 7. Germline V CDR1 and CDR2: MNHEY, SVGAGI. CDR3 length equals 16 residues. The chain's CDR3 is CASSYTGTGVGETQYF. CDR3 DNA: TGTGCCAGCAGTTACACCGGGACAGGGGTGGGAGAGACCCAGTACTTC.

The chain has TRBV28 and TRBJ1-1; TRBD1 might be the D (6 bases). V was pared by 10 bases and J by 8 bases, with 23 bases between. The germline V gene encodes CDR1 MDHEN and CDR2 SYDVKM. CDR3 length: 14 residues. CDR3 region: CATIPPLDSPEAFF. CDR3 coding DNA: TGTGCCACCATCCCCCCTCTGGACAGTCCCGAAGCTTTCTTT.

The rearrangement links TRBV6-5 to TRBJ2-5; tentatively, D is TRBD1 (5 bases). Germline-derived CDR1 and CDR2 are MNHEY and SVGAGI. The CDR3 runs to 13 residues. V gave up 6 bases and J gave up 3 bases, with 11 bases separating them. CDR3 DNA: TGTGCCAGCAGCAAGGGCAGGGAAGAGACCCAGTACTTC. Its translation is CASSKGREETQYF.

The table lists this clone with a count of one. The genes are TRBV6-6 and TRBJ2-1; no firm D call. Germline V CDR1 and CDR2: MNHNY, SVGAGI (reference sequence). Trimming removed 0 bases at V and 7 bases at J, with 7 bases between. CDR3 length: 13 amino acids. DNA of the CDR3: TGTGCCAGCAGTTACTCGGGCATTAATGAGCAGTTCTTC. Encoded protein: CASSYSGINEQFF.

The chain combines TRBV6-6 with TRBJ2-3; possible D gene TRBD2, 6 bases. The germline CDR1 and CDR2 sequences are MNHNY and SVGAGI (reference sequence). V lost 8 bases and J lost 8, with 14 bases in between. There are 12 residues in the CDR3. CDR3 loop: CASLEGRGTQYF. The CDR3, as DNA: TGTGCCAGCCTGGAGGGCAGAGGTACGCAGTATTTT.

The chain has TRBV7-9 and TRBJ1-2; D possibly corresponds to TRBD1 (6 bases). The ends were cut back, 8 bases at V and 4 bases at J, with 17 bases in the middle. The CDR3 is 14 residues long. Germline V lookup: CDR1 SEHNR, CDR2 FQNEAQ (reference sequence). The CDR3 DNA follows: TGTGCCAGCCGGAATATTGGACAGAGCTATGGCTACACCTTC. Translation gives CASRNIGQSYGYTF.

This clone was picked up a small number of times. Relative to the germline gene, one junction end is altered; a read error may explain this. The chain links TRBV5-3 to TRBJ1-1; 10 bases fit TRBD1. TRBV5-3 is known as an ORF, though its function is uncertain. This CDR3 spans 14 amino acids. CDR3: CASSSGQGELEAFF. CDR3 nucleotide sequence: TGTGCCAGCAGCTCCGGACAGGGGGAGTTGGAAGCTTTCTTT.

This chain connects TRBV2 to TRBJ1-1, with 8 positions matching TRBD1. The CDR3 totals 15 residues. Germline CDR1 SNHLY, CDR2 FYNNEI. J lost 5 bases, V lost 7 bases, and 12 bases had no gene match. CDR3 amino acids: CASTLRTGIVTEAFF. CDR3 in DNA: TGTGCCAGCACCCTGAGGACAGGGATCGTAACTGAAGCTTTCTTT.

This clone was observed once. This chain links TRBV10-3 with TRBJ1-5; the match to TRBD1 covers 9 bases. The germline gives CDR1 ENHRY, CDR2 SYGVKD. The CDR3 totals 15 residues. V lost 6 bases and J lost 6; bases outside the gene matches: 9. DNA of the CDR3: TGTGCCATCAGCCCGGGGGACAGGGACGCTCAGCCCCAGCATTTT. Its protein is CAISPGDRDAQPQHF.

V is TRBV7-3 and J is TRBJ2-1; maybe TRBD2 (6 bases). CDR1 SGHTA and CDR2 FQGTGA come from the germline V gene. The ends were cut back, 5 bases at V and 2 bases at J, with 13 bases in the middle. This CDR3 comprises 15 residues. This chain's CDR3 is CASSRAGGTYNEQFF. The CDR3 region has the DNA TGTGCCAGCAGCCGAGCGGGCGGGACCTACAATGAGCAGTTCTTC.

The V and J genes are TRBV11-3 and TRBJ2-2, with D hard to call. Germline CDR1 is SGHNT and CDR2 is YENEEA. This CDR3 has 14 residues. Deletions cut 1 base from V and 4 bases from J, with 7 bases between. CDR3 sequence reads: CASSLVQFTGELFF. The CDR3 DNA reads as TGTGCCAGCAGCTTAGTACAATTCACCGGGGAGCTGTTTTTT.

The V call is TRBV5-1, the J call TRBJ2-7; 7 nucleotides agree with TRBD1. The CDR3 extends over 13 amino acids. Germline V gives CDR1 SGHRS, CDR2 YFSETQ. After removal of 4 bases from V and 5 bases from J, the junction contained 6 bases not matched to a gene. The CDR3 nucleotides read TGCGCCAGCAGCCTTCGACAGGGCCACGAGCAGTACTTC. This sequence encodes CASSLRQGHEQYF.

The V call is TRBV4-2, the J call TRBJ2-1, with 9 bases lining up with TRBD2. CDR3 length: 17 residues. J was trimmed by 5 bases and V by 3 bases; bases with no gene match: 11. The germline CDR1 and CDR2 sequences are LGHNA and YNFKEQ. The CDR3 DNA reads TGTGCCAGCAGCCAGTTCCTCGTTGCGGGGGGGAACAATGAGCAGTTCTTC. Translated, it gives CASSQFLVAGGNNEQFF.

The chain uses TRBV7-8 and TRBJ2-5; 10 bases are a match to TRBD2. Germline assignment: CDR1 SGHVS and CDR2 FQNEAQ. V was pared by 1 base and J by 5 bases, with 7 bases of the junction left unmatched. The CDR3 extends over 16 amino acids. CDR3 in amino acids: CASSLGAGGPRETQYF. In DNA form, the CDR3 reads TGTGCCAGCAGCTTAGGAGCGGGGGGGCCTCGGGAGACCCAGTACTTC.

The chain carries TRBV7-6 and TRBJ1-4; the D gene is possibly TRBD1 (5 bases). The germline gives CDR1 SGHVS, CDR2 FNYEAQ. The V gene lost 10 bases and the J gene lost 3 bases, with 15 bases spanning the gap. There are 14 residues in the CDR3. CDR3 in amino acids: CANPSNRPNEKLFF. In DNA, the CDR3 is TGTGCCAACCCTTCGAACAGGCCTAATGAAAAACTGTTTTTT.

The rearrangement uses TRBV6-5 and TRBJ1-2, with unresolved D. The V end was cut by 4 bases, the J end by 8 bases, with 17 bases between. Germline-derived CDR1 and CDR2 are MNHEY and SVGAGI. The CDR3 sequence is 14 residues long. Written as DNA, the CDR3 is TGTGCCAGCAGTTCCGGGTTACGGAGGGAGGGCTACACCTTC. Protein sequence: CASSSGLRREGYTF.

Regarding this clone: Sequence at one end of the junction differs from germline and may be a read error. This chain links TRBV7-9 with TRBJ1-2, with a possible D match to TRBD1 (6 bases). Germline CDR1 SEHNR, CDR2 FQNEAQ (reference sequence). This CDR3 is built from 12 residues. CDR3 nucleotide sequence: TGTTCCAGCAGCTTAGGACCCAGGGGTTACACCTTC. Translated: CSSSLGPRGYTF.

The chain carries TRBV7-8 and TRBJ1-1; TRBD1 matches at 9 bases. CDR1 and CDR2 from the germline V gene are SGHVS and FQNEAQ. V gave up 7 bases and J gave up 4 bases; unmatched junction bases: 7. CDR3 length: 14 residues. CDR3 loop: CASTPADRGTEAFF. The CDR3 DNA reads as TGTGCCAGCACCCCCGCGGACAGGGGCACTGAAGCTTTCTTT. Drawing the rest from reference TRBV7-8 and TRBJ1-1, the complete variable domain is GAGVSQSPRYKVAKRGQDVALRCDPISGHVSLFWYQQALGQGPEFLTYFQNEAQLDKSGLPSDRFFAERPEGSVSTLKIQRTQQEDSAVYLCASTPADRGTEAFFGQGTRLTVV.

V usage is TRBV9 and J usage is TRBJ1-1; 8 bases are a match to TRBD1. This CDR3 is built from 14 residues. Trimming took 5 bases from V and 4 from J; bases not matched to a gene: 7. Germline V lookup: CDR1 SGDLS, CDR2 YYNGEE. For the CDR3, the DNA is TGTGCCAGCAGGCCCCAGGGGGCCGGCACTGAAGCTTTCTTT. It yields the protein CASRPQGAGTEAFF.

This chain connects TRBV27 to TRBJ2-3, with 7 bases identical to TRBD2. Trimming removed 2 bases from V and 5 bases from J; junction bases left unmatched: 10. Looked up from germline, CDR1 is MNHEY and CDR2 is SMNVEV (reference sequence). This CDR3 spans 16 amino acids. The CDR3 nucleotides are TGTGCCAGCAGTTTAAAGGAGGGGAGGGAGAAAGATACGCAGTATTTT. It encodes CASSLKEGREKDTQYF.

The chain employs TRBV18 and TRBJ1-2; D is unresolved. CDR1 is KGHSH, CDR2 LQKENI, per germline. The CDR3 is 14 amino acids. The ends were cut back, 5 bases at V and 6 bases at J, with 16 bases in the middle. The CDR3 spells CASSSARGWDGYTF. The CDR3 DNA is TGTGCCAGCTCATCCGCTCGAGGTTGGGATGGCTACACCTTC.

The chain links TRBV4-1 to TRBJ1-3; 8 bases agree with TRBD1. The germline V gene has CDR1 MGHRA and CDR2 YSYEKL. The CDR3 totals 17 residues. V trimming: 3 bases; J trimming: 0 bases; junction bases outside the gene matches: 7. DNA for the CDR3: TGCGCCAGCAGCCATGATCCGGGACAGGCCTCTGGAAACACCATATATTTT. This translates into CASSHDPGQASGNTIYF.

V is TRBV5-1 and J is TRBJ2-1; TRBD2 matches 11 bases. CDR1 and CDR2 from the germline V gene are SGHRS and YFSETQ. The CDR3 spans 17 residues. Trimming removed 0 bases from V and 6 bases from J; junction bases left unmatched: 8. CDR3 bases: TGCGCCAGCAGCTTGGGGGGTACTAGCGGGAGTATCAATGAGCAGTTCTTC. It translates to CASSLGGTSGSINEQFF. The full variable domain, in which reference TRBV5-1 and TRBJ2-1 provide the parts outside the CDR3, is KAGVTQTPRYLIKTRGQQVTLSCSPISGHRSVSWYQQTPGQGLQFLFEYFSETQRNKGNFPGRFSGRQFSNSRSEMNVSTLELGDSALYLCASSLGGTSGSINEQFFGPGTRLTVL.

CDR3 sequence: CASSPDRDGNTIYF. DNA for the CDR3: TGTGCCAGCAGTCCCGACAGGGATGGAAACACCATATATTTT. The chain has TRBV2 and TRBJ1-3; TRBD1 agrees at 7 bases. This CDR3 contains 14 residues. From germline, CDR1 is SNHLY and CDR2 FYNNEI. J gave up 3 bases and V 5 bases, and 4 bases lay outside the gene matches. The variable domain in full, completed from reference TRBV2 and TRBJ1-3, reads EPEVTQTPSHQVTQMGQEVILRCVPISNHLYFYWYRQILGQKVEFLVSFYNNEISEKSEIFDDQFSVERPDGSNFTLKIRSTKLEDSAMYFCASSPDRDGNTIYFGEGSWLTVV.

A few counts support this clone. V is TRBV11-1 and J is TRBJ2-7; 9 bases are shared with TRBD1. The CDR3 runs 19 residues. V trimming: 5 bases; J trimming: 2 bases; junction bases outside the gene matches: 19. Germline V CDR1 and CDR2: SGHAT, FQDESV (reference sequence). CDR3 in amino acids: CASSPKAGTGSLVPYEQYF. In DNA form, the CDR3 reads TGTGCCAGCAGCCCTAAGGCGGGGACAGGGAGCTTAGTCCCCTACGAGCAGTACTTC.